This entry describes one T cell receptor beta chain. What it binds is unknown. This entry is derived from a study of long-term antiretroviral therapy in people with HIV. Study-level findings and limits: Clones that had undergone expansion before ART prevailed in the repertoire throughout all time points. Against controls, HIV repertoires showed narrower ranges of CDR3 length. Following ART, diversity rose but still fell short of transplant donor controls.

Version v3.0 of the immunoSEQ assay was performed at survey level. Produced via immunoSEQ multiplex PCR; TCRdb's table is partial and in-frame only. The table includes roughly 15,000 clones, 90% to 95% detected once. The CDR3 loop spans 16 amino acids. V was clipped by 0 bases and J by 1 base; unmatched bases: 5. Germline V CDR1 and CDR2: WSHSY, SAAADI. The V gene is TRBV10-2, the J gene TRBJ1-1; 7 positions match TRBD1. The sequence was obtained from a woman aged 45-65 years with HIV. The sequencing used unsorted PBMCs, collected roughly 6.8 years after starting antiretroviral therapy. CDR3: CASSESEGQQNTEAFF. The DNA for the CDR3 is TGCGCCAGCAGTGAGTCGGAGGGACAGCAGAACACTGAAGCTTTCTTT.